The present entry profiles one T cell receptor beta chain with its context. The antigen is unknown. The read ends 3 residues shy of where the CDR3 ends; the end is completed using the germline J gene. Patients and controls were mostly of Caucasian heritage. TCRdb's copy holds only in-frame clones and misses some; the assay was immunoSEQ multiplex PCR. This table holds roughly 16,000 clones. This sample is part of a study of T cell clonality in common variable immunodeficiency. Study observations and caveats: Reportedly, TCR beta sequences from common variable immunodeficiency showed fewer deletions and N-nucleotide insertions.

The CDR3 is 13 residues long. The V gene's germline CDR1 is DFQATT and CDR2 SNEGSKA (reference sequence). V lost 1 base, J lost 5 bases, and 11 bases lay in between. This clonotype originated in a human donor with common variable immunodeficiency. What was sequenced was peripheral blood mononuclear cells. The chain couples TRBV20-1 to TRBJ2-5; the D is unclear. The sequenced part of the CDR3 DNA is TGCAGTGCTAGAGGTGCAGGTCAGGAGACC. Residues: CSARGAGQET. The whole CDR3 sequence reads CSARGAGQETQYF.